This T cell receptor (beta chain) is from a study of CD8 T cells in ankylosing spondylitis. The authors made TCR beta libraries by quantitative 5'-RACE with molecular barcodes. In TCRdb, the 5' RACE reads were re-called with MiXCR into one record per CDR3 protein. The repertoire holds some 240,000 distinct CDR3 sequences, with 18% as singletons. Study findings and constraints: Disease-linked clones reportedly concentrated significantly in matched ankylosing spondylitis synovial fluid. It appeared that ankylosing spondylitis blood was characterized by a TCR beta motif of roughly 8 highly homologous variants.

The V and J ends lost 3 bases and 4 bases respectively, with 12 bases between them. Germline V gives CDR1 SQVTM, CDR2 ANQGSEA. The CDR3 runs to 13 residues. With regard to this clonotype: Its antigen is not identified.

This receptor was identified in a male donor with ankylosing spondylitis or in good health (not recorded which). The gene calls are TRBV29-1 and TRBJ1-2; no firm D call. Specimen: blood, either unsorted or a sorted T cell fraction (not recorded which). For the CDR3, the DNA is TGCAGCGTTGACAGCGACCGTCTCTATGGCTACACCTTC. Translated: CSVDSDRLYGYTF.